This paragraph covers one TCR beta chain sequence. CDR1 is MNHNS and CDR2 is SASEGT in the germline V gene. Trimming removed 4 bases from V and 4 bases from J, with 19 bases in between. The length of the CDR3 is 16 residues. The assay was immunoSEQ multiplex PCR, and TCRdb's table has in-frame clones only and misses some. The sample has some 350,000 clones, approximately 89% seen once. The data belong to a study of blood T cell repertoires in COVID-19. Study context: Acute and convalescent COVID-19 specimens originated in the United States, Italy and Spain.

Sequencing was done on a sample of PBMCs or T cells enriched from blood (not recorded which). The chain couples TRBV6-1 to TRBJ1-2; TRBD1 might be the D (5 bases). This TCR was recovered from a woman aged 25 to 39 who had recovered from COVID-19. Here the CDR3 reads CASSGSPRQILYGYTF. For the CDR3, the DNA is TGTGCCAGCAGTGGGAGCCCGCGACAGATACTCTATGGCTACACCTTC.